A selection of T cell receptor beta chains follows, all from one sample in a study of T cell repertoires in ileal Crohn's disease. TCRdb keeps only in-frame clones here, not all; method: immunoSEQ multiplex PCR. The sample contains more than 50,000 clones, 70% to 90% of which appear only once. The sample taken for sequencing was ileal tissue. The receptors come from an adult with Crohn's disease. Both conserved end residues are part of each CDR3. The order of the fields is D gene, V gene, CDR3 length, CDR3 protein. The D gene is left open where the match is weak.

. TRBV7-9 16 CASSSVGGLPPDGQFF
TRBD2 TRBV5-4 15 CASSFVSGGGNEQFF
. TRBV2 13 CASSGRETGELFF
. TRBV9 18 CASSVTPPLQDSTGELFF
TRBD1 TRBV6-1 15 CASGIRTGPNYGYTF
. TRBV7-9 12 CASSPQGGSQHF
TRBD2 TRBV7-8 15 CASSAQGLAGYEQYF
. TRBV29-1 14 CSVGRGAGNEKLFF
. TRBV7-8 14 CASSLVRGPGELFF
TRBD1 TRBV7-2 15 CASSLPGQASYEQYF
. TRBV5-1 14 CASQLAGTGDEQFF
. TRBV2 12 CASDRTPHTQYF
TRBD2 TRBV27 15 CASSSWASGTDTQYF
. TRBV6-5 14 CASSYRVPPGELFF
. TRBV27 13 CASSRQLNQPQHF
. TRBV30 12 CAWSVWENEQYF
TRBD1 TRBV19 14 CASSTNRGPGKLFF
. TRBV5-4 17 CASSSGGISSYNSPLHF
TRBD1 TRBV10-3 16 CAISESRAQGAQPQHF
TRBD1 TRBV7-9 16 CASSAGTGLAKNIQYF
TRBD1 TRBV5-6 14 CASSEGTGADTQYF
TRBD2 TRBV30 16 CAWRRTGTSVHNEQFF
. TRBV4-2 14 CASSQGQGPNEQFF
TRBD1 TRBV19 13 CASSIPGGQTQYF
TRBD2 TRBV10-2 15 CASRLGGSAVGEQFF
. TRBV7-6 16 CASSLRGTSLNTEAFF
TRBD2 TRBV9 15 CASSISGGVRETQYF
TRBD1 TRBV29-1 13 CSVGQANTGELFF